Listed below are T cell receptor beta chains from one sample, sequenced in a study of T cell repertoires in cytomegalovirus infection. TCRdb fed the reads into MiXCR, producing one record per CDR3 protein. The sample has 900,000 to 950,000 distinct CDR3 sequences, 30% to 40% seen once. What these receptors recognize is not known. This material consisted of cultured CD8+ T cells from PBMCs, taken from culture after CMV antigen stimulation. The receptors were gathered from a human donor in good health (CMV status not recorded). Some clones in this sample may be carry-over from other donors' samples. CDR3s include the opening cysteine and the closing phenylalanine or tryptophan. A D gene is named only where the DNA matches it firmly. Only part of the rows carry a size: once, few, many, or a class if the clone is expanded.

>NA|TRBJ1-1|TRBV19|few
CASSSGGGIAEAFF
TGTGCCAGTAGTTCTGGGGGGGGTATCGCTGAAGCTTTCTTT
>TRBD1|TRBJ1-4|TRBV27|few
CASSSGTGRSTNEKLFF
TGTGCCAGCAGTTCCGGGACAGGGAGGTCAACTAATGAAAAACTGTTTTTT
>NA|TRBJ2-2|TRBV2|NA
CASSALELAHTGELFF
TGTGCCAGCAGCGCCCTGGAGCTAGCGCACACCGGGGAGCTGTTTTTT
>NA|TRBJ2-3|TRBV12-3/TRBV12-4|NA
CASSQEGPTDTQYF
TGTGCCAGCAGCCAGGAGGGACCCACAGATACGCAGTATTTT
>TRBD1|TRBJ2-7|TRBV9|few
CASSYGQGADEQYF
TGTGCCAGCAGCTACGGACAGGGGGCGGACGAGCAGTACTTC
>NA|TRBJ1-5|TRBV27|NA
CASTSGFQPQHF
TGTGCCAGCACATCAGGGTTCCAGCCCCAGCATTTT
>TRBD1|TRBJ1-1|TRBV5-1|NA
CASSLDDRGSTEAFF
TGCGCCAGCAGCTTGGATGACAGGGGGAGCACTGAAGCTTTCTTT
>NA|TRBJ2-1|TRBV10-3|NA
CAILGTIYNEQFF
TGTGCCATCCTCGGGACCATCTACAATGAGCAGTTCTTC
>NA|TRBJ1-2|TRBV18|NA
CASSPGVLDGYTF
TGTGCCAGCTCACCGGGAGTACTAGATGGCTACACCTTC
>NA|TRBJ1-3|TRBV7-4|NA
CASRLLGAARNIIYF
TGTGCCAGCAGGCTCCTGGGGGCTGCGAGAAACATCATATATTTT
>NA|TRBJ1-1|TRBV7-9|NA
CASSSSGNWTEAFF
TGTGCCAGCAGCTCCTCTGGGAACTGGACTGAAGCTTTCTTT
>NA|TRBJ2-3|TRBV7-8|many
CASSLLGGPDTQYF
TGTGCCAGCAGCTTACTGGGGGGGCCAGATACGCAGTATTTT
>NA|TRBJ1-4|TRBV27|NA
CASTPAPGEKLFF
TGTGCCAGCACCCCGGCCCCGGGAGAAAAACTGTTTTTT
>TRBD1|TRBJ2-2|TRBV5-1|few
CASSLPGTGGNTGELFF
TGCGCCAGCAGCTTGCCGGGGACAGGGGGCAACACCGGGGAGCTGTTTTTT
>TRBD2|TRBJ2-1|TRBV12-3/TRBV12-4|NA
CASSFSGVHNEQFF
TGTGCCAGCAGTTTTAGCGGGGTACACAATGAGCAGTTCTTC
>NA|TRBJ2-7|TRBV12-3/TRBV12-4|few
CASSHSSRAGAYEQYF
TGTGCCAGCAGCCATTCCAGCCGGGCAGGCGCCTACGAGCAGTACTTC
>TRBD1|TRBJ2-1|TRBV15|NA
CATSRDRPDRGNEQFF
TGTGCCACCAGCAGAGATAGGCCCGACAGGGGTAATGAGCAGTTCTTC
>NA|TRBJ2-7|TRBV3-1|NA
CASSKGGEQYF
TGTGCCAGCAGCAAAGGGGGCGAGCAGTACTTC
>NA|TRBJ1-2|TRBV6-1|NA
CASSALGQYYGYTF
TGTGCCAGCAGTGCCCTTGGGCAGTATTATGGCTACACCTTC
>TRBD2|TRBJ2-7|TRBV20-1|few
CSARDSGTSGHYEQYF
TGCAGTGCTAGAGATTCCGGGACTAGCGGGCACTACGAGCAGTACTTC
>TRBD2|TRBJ2-5|TRBV7-6|many
CASSGGLAVAQETQYF
TGTGCCAGCAGCGGGGGACTAGCGGTGGCCCAAGAGACCCAGTACTTC
>NA|TRBJ1-5|TRBV12-3/TRBV12-4|many
CASSPFPGDVQPQHF
TGTGCCAGCAGTCCCTTTCCGGGGGATGTGCAGCCCCAGCATTTT
>TRBD2|TRBJ2-1|TRBV5-1|NA
CASSLVGGAIHEQFF
TGCGCCAGCAGCTTGGTCGGGGGGGCCATCCATGAGCAGTTCTTC
>TRBD1|TRBJ1-3|TRBV5-6|few
CASSPTDRDGNTIYF
TGTGCCAGCAGCCCAACGGACAGGGATGGAAACACCATATATTTT
>TRBD2|TRBJ2-1|TRBV29-1|NA
CSALGLAEHNEQFF
TGCAGCGCTTTGGGACTAGCGGAACACAATGAGCAGTTCTTC